These 14 T cell receptor beta chains were sequenced from one sample in a study of cytomegalovirus exposure and HLA in healthy donors. The primer mix had 60 Vbeta and 13 Jbeta primers. TCRdb's copy holds only in-frame clones and misses some; the assay was immunoSEQ multiplex PCR. The sample gives approximately 70,000 clones, about 67% of which show up once; about 7.6% is in the top ten. Source material: PBMCs. The receptors here all came from a man in his forties in good health and CMV-seropositive.

The chain has TRBV5-6 and TRBJ1-5; weak D call: TRBD1 (6 bases). This CDR3 region has 16 residues. CDR1 SGHDT and CDR2 YYEEEE come from the germline V gene. V lost 3 bases and J lost 2, with 15 bases in between. CDR3 nucleotide sequence: TGTGCCAGCAGCTACACCACAGGGAACGGCAATCAGCCCCAGCATTTT. Residues: CASSYTTGNGNQPQHF.

The V gene is TRBV6-5, the J gene TRBJ2-7; D is unresolved. Trimming left V 7 bases short and J 2 bases short, with 12 bases between. This CDR3 comprises 13 residues. The germline V gene encodes CDR1 MNHEY and CDR2 SVGAGI. The CDR3 loop is CASKNSGAYEQYF. CDR3 sequence (DNA): TGTGCCAGCAAGAACTCCGGTGCCTACGAGCAGTACTTC.

The chain has TRBV7-8 and TRBJ2-1; 11 bases are shared with TRBD1. The CDR3 contains 15 residues. After removal of 5 bases from V and 6 bases from J, the junction contained 6 bases not matched to a gene. Germline lookup yields CDR1 SGHVS and CDR2 FQNEAQ. CDR3 protein: CASSQDRGQGNEQFF. Here the CDR3 DNA reads TGTGCCAGCAGCCAGGACAGGGGGCAGGGCAATGAGCAGTTCTTC. Full variable domain (missing parts from reference TRBV7-8 and TRBJ2-1): GAGVSQSPRYKVAKRGQDVALRCDPISGHVSLFWYQQALGQGPEFLTYFQNEAQLDKSGLPSDRFFAERPEGSVSTLKIQRTQQEDSAVYLCASSQDRGQGNEQFFGPGTRLTVL.

This clone appeared a single time. This rearrangement joins TRBV7-9 to TRBJ1-1; weak D call: TRBD1 (5 bases). Germline CDR1 is SEHNR and CDR2 is FQNEAQ (reference sequence). The V end lost 10 bases, the J end lost 4 bases, and 19 bases lay between the germline ends. The CDR3 has 14 residues. For the CDR3, the DNA is TGTGCCACCAAGCGGGGGGGGAGCACCACTGAAGCTTTCTTT. Residues: CATKRGGSTTEAFF.

The chain has TRBV27 and TRBJ1-5, with 7 bases lining up with TRBD1. V dropped 5 bases and J dropped 11; count of bases not matched to a gene: 6. CDR1 and CDR2 from the germline V gene are MNHEY and SMNVEV (reference sequence). This CDR3 spans 12 amino acids. In DNA, the CDR3 is TGTGCCAGCAGTCGACAGGGAAGTTCCCAGCATTTT. Translation gives CASSRQGSSQHF.

The genes are TRBV29-1 and TRBJ1-2; 7 positions match TRBD1. Germline V gene data show CDR1 as SQVTM and CDR2 as ANQGSEA. The V gene end was trimmed by 2 bases and the J gene end by 8 bases; junction bases not matched to a gene: 5. The CDR3 sequence is 12 residues long. The CDR3 protein is CSVEKGAGGYTF. CDR3 sequence (DNA): TGCAGCGTTGAAAAGGGGGCCGGAGGCTACACCTTC.

This clone was counted between two and nine times. The CDR3 region has the DNA TGCGCCAGCAGCCCCGGAGCTGAAGCTTTCTTT. Translated, it gives CASSPGAEAFF. The J gene is TRBJ1-1, the V gene TRBV5-1, with unresolved D. The ends were cut back, 4 bases at V and 6 bases at J, with 7 bases in the middle. The CDR3 has 11 amino acids. Germline V gene data show CDR1 as SGHRS and CDR2 as YFSETQ.

This sequence joins TRBV30 and TRBJ1-5; 7 bases are a match to TRBD1. CDR3 length equals 16 residues. J gave up 0 bases and V 1 base, and 6 bases lay outside the gene matches. Germline CDR1 and CDR2: GTSNPN and SVGIG (reference sequence). The CDR3 spells CAWSGKTGFSNQPQHF. For the CDR3, the DNA is TGTGCCTGGAGTGGAAAGACAGGGTTTAGCAATCAGCCCCAGCATTTT.

The V gene is TRBV29-1, the J gene TRBJ1-3; 9 positions match TRBD1. The CDR3 has 14 residues. CDR1 and CDR2 from the germline V gene are SQVTM and ANQGSEA. V lost 4 bases, J lost 2 bases, and 3 bases stayed unmatched. CDR3 protein: CSVVQGATGNTIYF. The CDR3 nucleotides are TGCAGCGTTGTACAGGGGGCCACTGGAAACACCATATATTTT.

In this sample, this clone turned up once. The chain has TRBV28 and TRBJ2-1; possibly TRBD2 for D (5 bases). Looked up from germline, CDR1 is MDHEN and CDR2 is SYDVKM. V was clipped by 3 bases and J by 4 bases, with 10 bases between them. The CDR3 has 14 amino acids. CDR3 protein: CASSFLLDYNEQFF. Written as DNA, the CDR3 is TGTGCCAGCAGTTTTTTACTAGATTACAATGAGCAGTTCTTC.

This chain joins TRBV6-1 and TRBJ1-1; D is undetermined. CDR1 MNHNS and CDR2 SASEGT come from the germline V gene. This CDR3 is 14 amino acids long. Trimming took off 1 base at V and 0 bases at J, with 6 bases between the two ends. This chain's CDR3 is CASSEVLLNTEAFF. The CDR3 bases are TGTGCCAGCAGTGAAGTCCTGTTGAACACTGAAGCTTTCTTT.

The CDR3 sequence is CATRAAGTSSYNSPLHF. DNA of the CDR3: TGTGCCACCCGCGCCGCCGGGACAAGCTCCTATAATTCACCCCTCCACTTT. The chain joins TRBV7-9 to TRBJ1-6; D might be TRBD1 (6 bases). Germline V lookup: CDR1 SEHNR, CDR2 FQNEAQ (reference sequence). The CDR3 is 17 residues long. V gave up 10 bases and J gave up 0 bases, with 19 bases separating them.

V is TRBV6-5 and J is TRBJ2-7, with TRBD1 as a possible D gene (7 bases). Germline CDR1 MNHEY, CDR2 SVGAGI. V was cut by 2 bases and J by 2 bases, with 13 bases left in between. This CDR3 is built from 15 residues. The CDR3 is CASSYGGGRPYEQYF. CDR3 DNA: TGTGCCAGCAGTTACGGAGGGGGCCGTCCCTACGAGCAGTACTTC.

This clone showed up just a few times. The chain couples TRBV27 to TRBJ2-7; weak D call: TRBD2 (5 bases). V lost 2 bases to trimming and J lost 2 bases, with 13 bases between them. Germline V gene data show CDR1 as MNHEY and CDR2 as SMNVEV (reference sequence). CDR3 length equals 15 residues. The CDR3 nucleotides read TGTGCCAGCAGTTTAGGAGGACGGCCACCCTACGAGCAGTACTTC. It encodes CASSLGGRPPYEQYF.